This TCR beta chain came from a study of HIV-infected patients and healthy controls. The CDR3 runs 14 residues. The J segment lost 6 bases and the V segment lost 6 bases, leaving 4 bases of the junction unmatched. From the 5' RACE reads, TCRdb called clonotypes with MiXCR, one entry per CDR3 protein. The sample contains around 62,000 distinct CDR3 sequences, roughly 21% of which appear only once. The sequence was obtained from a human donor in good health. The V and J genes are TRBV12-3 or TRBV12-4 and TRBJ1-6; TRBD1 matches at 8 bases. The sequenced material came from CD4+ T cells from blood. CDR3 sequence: CASREQGVNSPLHF. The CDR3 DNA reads TGTGCCAGCAGAGAACAGGGGGTTAATTCACCCCTCCACTTT.